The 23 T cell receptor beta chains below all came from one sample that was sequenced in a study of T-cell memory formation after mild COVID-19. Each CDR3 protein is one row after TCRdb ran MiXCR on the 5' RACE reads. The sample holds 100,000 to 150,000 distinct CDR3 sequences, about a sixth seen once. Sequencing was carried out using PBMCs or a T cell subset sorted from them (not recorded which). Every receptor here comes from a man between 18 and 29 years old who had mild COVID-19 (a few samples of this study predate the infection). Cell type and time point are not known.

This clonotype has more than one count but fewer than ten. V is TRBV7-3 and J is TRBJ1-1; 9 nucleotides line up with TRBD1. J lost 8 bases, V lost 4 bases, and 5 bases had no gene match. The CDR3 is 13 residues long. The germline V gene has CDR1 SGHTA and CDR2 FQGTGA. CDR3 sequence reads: CASSSFGQGEAFF. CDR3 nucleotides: TGTGCCAGCAGCTCCTTCGGACAGGGGGAAGCTTTCTTT.

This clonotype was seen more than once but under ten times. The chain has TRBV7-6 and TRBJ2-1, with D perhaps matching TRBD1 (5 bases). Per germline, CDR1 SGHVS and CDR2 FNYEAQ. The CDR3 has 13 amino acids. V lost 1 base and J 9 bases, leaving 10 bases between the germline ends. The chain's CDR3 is CASSLGGLGEQFF. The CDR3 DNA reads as TGTGCCAGCAGCTTAGGGGGCCTGGGTGAGCAGTTCTTC.

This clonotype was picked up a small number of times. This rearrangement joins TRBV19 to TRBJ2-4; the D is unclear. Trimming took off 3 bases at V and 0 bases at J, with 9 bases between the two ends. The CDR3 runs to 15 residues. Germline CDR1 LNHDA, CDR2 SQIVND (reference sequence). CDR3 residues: CASSMGGGAKNIQYF. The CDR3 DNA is TGTGCCAGTAGTATGGGTGGTGGAGCCAAAAACATTCAGTACTTC. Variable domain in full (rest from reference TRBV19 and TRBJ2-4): DGGITQSPKYLFRKEGQNVTLSCEQNLNHDAMYWYRQDPGQGLRLIYYSQIVNDFQKGDIAEGYSVSREKKESFPLTVTSAQKNPTAFYLCASSMGGGAKNIQYFGAGTRLSVL.

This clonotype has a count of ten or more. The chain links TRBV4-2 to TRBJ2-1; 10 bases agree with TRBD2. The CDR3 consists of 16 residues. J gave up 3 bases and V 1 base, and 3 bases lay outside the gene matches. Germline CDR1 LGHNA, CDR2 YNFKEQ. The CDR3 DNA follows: TGTGCCAGCAGCCAAGGGGGACTAGCGATCTACAATGAGCAGTTCTTC. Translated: CASSQGGLAIYNEQFF.

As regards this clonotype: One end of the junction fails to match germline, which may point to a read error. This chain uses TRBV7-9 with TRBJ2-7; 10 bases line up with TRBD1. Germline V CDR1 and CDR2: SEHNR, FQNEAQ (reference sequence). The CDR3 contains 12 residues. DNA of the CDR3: TGTGCCAGCAGCTTATACCGCGGGACAGGGGATTTT. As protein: CASSLYRGTGDF. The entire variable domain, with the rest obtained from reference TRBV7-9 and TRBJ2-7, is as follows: DTGVSQNPRHKITKRGQNVTFRCDPISEHNRLYWYRQTLGQGPEFLTYFQNEAQLEKSRLLSDRFSAERPKGSFSTLEIQRTEQGDSAMYLCASSLYRGTGDFGPGTRLTVT.

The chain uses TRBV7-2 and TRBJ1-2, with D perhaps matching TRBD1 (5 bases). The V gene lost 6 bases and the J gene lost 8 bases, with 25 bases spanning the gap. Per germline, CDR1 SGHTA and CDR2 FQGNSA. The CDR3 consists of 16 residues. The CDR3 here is CASRPLGAGTMGGYTF. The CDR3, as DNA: TGTGCCAGCAGACCCTTAGGGGCAGGCACTATGGGGGGCTACACCTTC.

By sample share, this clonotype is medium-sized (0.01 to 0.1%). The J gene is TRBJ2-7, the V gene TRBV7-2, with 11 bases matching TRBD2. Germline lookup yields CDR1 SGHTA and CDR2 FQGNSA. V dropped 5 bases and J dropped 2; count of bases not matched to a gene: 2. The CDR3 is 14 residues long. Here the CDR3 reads CASSPSGGPYEQYF. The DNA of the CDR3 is TGTGCCAGCAGCCCTAGCGGGGGGCCCTACGAGCAGTACTTC. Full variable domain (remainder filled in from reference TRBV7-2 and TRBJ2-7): GAGVSQSPSNKVTEKGKDVELRCDPISGHTALYWYRQSLGQGLEFLIYFQGNSAPDKSGLPSDRFSAERTGGSVSTLTIQRTQQEDSAVYLCASSPSGGPYEQYFGPGTRLTVT.

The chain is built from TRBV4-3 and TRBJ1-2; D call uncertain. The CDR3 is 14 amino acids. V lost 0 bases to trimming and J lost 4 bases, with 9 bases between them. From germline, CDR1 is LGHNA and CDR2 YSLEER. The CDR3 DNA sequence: TGCGCCAGCAGCCAAGACTCCGGATCCTATGGCTACACCTTC. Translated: CASSQDSGSYGYTF.

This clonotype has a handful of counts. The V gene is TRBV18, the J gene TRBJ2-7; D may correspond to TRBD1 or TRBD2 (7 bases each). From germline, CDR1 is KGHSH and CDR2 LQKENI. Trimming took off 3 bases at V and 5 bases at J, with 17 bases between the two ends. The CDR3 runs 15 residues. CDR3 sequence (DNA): TGTGCCAGCTCACCGGATCACAGGGGAGGGAACGAGCAGTACTTC. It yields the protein CASSPDHRGGNEQYF. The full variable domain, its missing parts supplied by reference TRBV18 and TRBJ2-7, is NAGVMQNPRHLVRRRGQEARLRCSPMKGHSHVYWYRQLPEEGLKFMVYLQKENIIDESGMPKERFSAEFPKEGPSILRIQQVVRGDSAAYFCASSPDHRGGNEQYFGPGTRLTVT.

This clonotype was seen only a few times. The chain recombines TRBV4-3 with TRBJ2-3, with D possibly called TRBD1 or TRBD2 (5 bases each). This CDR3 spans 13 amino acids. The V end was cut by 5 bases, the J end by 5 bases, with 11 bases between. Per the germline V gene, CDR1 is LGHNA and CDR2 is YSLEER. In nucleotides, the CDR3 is TGCGCCAGCAGCGGGACGGGGAGAGATACGCAGTATTTT. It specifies CASSGTGRDTQYF.

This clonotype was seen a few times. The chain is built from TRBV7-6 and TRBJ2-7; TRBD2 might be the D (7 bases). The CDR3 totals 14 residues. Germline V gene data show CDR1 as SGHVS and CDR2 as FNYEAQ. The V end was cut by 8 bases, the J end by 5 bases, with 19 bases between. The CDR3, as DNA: TGTGCCAGCGCCACCGAGGGGGGGTCCCACGAGCAGTACTTC. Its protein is CASATEGGSHEQYF.

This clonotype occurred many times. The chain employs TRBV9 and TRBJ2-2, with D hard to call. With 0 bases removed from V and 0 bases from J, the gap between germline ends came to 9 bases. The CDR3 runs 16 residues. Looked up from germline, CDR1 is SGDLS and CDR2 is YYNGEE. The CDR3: CASSVEGPPNTGELFF. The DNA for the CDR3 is TGTGCCAGCAGCGTAGAGGGTCCACCGAACACCGGGGAGCTGTTTTTT.

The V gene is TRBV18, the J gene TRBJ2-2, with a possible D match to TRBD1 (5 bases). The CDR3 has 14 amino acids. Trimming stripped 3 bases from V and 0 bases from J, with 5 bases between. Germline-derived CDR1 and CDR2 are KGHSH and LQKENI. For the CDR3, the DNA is TGTGCCAGCTCACCGACAGCGAACACCGGGGAGCTGTTTTTT. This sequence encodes CASSPTANTGELFF. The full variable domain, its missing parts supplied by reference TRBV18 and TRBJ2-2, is NAGVMQNPRHLVRRRGQEARLRCSPMKGHSHVYWYRQLPEEGLKFMVYLQKENIIDESGMPKERFSAEFPKEGPSILRIQQVVRGDSAAYFCASSPTANTGELFFGEGSRLTVL.

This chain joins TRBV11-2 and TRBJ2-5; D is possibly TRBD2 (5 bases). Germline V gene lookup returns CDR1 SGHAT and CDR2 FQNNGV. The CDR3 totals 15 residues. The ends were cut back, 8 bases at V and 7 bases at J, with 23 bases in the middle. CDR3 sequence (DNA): TGTGCCAGCCGGATGACTGGGAAGGACTCTGGGACCCAGTACTTC. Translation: CASRMTGKDSGTQYF.

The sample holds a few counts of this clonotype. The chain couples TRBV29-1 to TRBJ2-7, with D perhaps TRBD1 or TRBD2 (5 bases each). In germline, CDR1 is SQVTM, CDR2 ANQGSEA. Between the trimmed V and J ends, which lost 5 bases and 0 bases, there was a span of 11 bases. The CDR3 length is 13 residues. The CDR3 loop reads CSVKAGSSYEQYF. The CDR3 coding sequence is TGCAGCGTTAAGGCAGGGAGCTCCTACGAGCAGTACTTC.

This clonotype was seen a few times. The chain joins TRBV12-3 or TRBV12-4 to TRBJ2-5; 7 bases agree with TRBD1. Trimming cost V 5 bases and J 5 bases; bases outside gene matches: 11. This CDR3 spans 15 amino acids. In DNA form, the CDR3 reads TGTGCCAGCAGTCCAGCCAGGGGGATTCGGGAGACCCAGTACTTC. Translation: CASSPARGIRETQYF.

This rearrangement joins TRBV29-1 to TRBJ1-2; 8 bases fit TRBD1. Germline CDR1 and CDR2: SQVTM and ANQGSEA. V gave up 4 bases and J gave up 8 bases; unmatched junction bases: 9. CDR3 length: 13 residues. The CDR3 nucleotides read TGCAGCGTTGGCCCCGGACAGGGTGGGGGCTACACCTTC. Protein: CSVGPGQGGGYTF. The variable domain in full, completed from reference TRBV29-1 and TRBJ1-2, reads SAVISQKPSRDICQRGTSLTIQCQVDSQVTMMFWYRQQPGQSLTLIATANQGSEATYESGFVIDKFPISRPNLTFSTLTVSNMSPEDSSIYLCSVGPGQGGGYTFGSGTRLTVV.

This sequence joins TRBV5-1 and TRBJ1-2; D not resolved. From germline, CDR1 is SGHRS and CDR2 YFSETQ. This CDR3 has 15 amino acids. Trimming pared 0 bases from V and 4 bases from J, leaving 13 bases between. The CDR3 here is CASSLEPRRLYGYTF. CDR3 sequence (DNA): TGCGCCAGCAGCTTGGAGCCCCGACGGCTCTATGGCTACACCTTC.

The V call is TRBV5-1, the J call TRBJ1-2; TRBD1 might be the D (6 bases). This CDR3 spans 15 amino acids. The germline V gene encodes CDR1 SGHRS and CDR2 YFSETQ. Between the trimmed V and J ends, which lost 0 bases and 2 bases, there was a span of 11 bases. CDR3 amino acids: CASSLGAGANYGYTF. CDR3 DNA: TGCGCCAGCAGCTTGGGAGCGGGGGCAAACTATGGCTACACCTTC.

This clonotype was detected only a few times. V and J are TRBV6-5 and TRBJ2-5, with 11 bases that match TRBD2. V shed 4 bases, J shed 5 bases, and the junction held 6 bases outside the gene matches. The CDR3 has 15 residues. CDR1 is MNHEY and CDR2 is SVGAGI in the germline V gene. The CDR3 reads CASSSLLAGVETQYF. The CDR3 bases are TGTGCCAGCAGTTCCCTACTAGCGGGGGTGGAGACCCAGTACTTC.

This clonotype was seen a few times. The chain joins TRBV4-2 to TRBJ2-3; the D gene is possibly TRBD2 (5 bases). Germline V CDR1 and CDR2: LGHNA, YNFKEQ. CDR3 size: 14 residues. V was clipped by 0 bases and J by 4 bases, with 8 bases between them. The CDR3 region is CASSQDRTADTQYF. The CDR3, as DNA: TGTGCCAGCAGCCAAGATCGGACTGCAGATACGCAGTATTTT.

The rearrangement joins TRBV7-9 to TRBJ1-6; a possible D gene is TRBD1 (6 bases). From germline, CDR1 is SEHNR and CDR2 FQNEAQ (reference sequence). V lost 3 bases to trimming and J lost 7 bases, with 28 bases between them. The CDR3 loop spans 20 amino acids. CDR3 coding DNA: TGTGCCAGCAGCTTTCTGTCAGGGACCAGGGGCCGGAAGTTGAATTCACCCCTCCACTTT. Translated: CASSFLSGTRGRKLNSPLHF.

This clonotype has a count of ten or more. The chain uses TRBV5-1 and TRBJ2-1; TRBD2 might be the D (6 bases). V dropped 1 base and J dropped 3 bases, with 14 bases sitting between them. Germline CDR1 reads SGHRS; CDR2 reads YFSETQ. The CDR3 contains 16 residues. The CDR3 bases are TGCGCCAGCAGCTTGTTCCCCCGGGGGAACTACAATGAGCAGTTCTTC. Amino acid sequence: CASSLFPRGNYNEQFF.